Listed below are T cell receptor beta chains from one sample, sequenced in a study of cytomegalovirus exposure and HLA in healthy donors. Repertoires were generated with immunoSEQ multiplex PCR, while TCRdb's copy carries only in-frame clones and drops some. The sample carries about 90,000 clones, approximately 78% recorded once. Specimen: PBMCs. The receptors shown here come from a woman aged 40 to 50 in good health and CMV-seropositive. Each CDR3 is given with its conserved first and last residue. Each record gives: V gene, clone size, J gene, D gene, CDR3 protein, CDR3 DNA. D genes are given only for firm matches. Clone size appears in some rows only: once, few, many, or a class for an expanded clone.

>TRBV27|.|TRBJ2-1|.
CASSPRGGSGTGAYNEQFF
TGTGCCAGCAGTCCCCGTGGAGGATCGGGTACTGGTGCCTACAATGAGCAGTTCTTC
>TRBV7-2|.|TRBJ1-5|.
CASSLVGLGGNQPQHF
TGTGCCAGCAGCTTAGTGGGACTTGGGGGCAATCAGCCCCAGCATTTT
>TRBV18|.|TRBJ2-2|TRBD1
CASNTGGADTGELFF
TGTGCCAGCAACACAGGGGGCGCAGACACCGGGGAGCTGTTTTTT
>TRBV18|.|TRBJ2-7|.
CASSPPGGFYEQYF
TGTGCCAGCTCACCGCCAGGGGGGTTTTACGAGCAGTACTTC
>TRBV9|.|TRBJ2-3|TRBD1
CASSGPGQIPSGTDTQYF
TGTGCCAGCAGCGGCCCGGGACAGATCCCCTCGGGCACAGATACGCAGTATTTT
>TRBV5-8|.|TRBJ2-3|TRBD2
CASSTSGGRTDTQYF
TGTGCCAGCAGCACTAGCGGGGGACGCACAGATACGCAGTATTTT
>TRBV15|.|TRBJ2-1|TRBD2
CATSRDGGGRGGNEQFF
TGTGCCACCAGCAGAGATGGAGGTGGGAGGGGCGGCAATGAGCAGTTCTTC
>TRBV6-5|.|TRBJ2-5|TRBD1
CASSRQGETQYF
TGTGCCAGCAGCCGACAGGGTGAGACCCAGTACTTC
>TRBV7-3|.|TRBJ1-2|.
CASSLNAASEGGYTF
TGTGCCAGCAGCTTAAATGCAGCCTCGGAGGGGGGCTACACCTTC
>TRBV5-5|.|TRBJ2-7|TRBD2
CASSLDAGDGSYEQYF
TGTGCCAGCAGCTTGGACGCGGGGGATGGCTCCTACGAGCAGTACTTC
>TRBV7-6|few|TRBJ1-5|.
CASSLGEGSAQPQHF
TGTGCCAGCAGCTTAGGAGAGGGTTCGGCGCAGCCCCAGCATTTT
>TRBV13|.|TRBJ2-6|TRBD2
CASSYVPREGLSGANVLTF
TGTGCCAGCAGCTACGTACCGCGGGAGGGCCTCTCTGGGGCCAACGTCCTGACTTTC